This entry lists 30 T cell receptor beta chains sequenced from one sample in a study of OX40 agonist ivuxolimab in advanced cancers. Clones were read by immunoSEQ multiplex PCR, and TCRdb kept only the in-frame ones, dropping some. In the table there are about 50,000 clones, roughly 88% of which are singletons. The input for sequencing was CD4+ or CD8+ T cells sorted from blood, taken in a trial of the OX40 agonist ivuxolimab. These receptors all stem from an adult with an advanced solid tumor such as melanoma, head and neck, liver or kidney cancer.

The V call is TRBV30, the J call TRBJ2-3; 11 bases map to TRBD2. The V gene's germline CDR1 is GTSNPN and CDR2 SVGIG (reference sequence). CDR3 length: 14 residues. Trimming cost V 3 bases and J 5 bases; bases outside gene matches: 4. For the CDR3, the DNA is TGTGCCTGGAGACTAGCGGGAGCGGGAGATACGCAGTATTTT. It translates to CAWRLAGAGDTQYF.

V is TRBV9 and J is TRBJ2-7, with D maybe TRBD1 (5 bases). The germline V gene has CDR1 SGDLS and CDR2 YYNGEE. The V end lost 0 bases, the J end lost 2 bases, and 9 bases lay between the germline ends. The length of the CDR3 is 14 residues. CDR3: CASSVDHRPYEQYF. The CDR3 nucleotides are TGTGCCAGCAGCGTAGACCACAGGCCCTACGAGCAGTACTTC.

V gene TRBV29-1 combines with J gene TRBJ1-5; the D is unclear. Trimming removed 6 bases from V and 4 bases from J, with 16 bases in between. Germline V lookup: CDR1 SQVTM, CDR2 ANQGSEA. This CDR3 contains 14 residues. CDR3 in amino acids: CSVPTPGGNQPQHF. The DNA for the CDR3 is TGCAGCGTGCCGACCCCTGGAGGGAATCAGCCCCAGCATTTT.

The J gene is TRBJ1-2, the V gene TRBV2; D is uncertain. Trimming pared 1 base from V and 3 bases from J, leaving 3 bases between. The CDR3 is 12 residues long. Germline lookup yields CDR1 SNHLY and CDR2 FYNNEI. The CDR3 spells CASSEVYYGYTF. In DNA, the CDR3 is TGTGCCAGCAGTGAAGTGTACTATGGCTACACCTTC.

The chain combines TRBV5-4 with TRBJ2-3; 8 bases map to TRBD2. Germline V gene data show CDR1 as SGHNT and CDR2 as YYREEE (reference sequence). CDR3 length: 16 residues. The junction had 10 bases not matched to a gene; V was cut back by 3 bases and J by 4 bases. In nucleotides, the CDR3 is TGTGCCAGCAGCTACTTAGCGGGAAAAAAGGCAGATACGCAGTATTTT. Translating it yields CASSYLAGKKADTQYF.

The J gene is TRBJ2-2, the V gene TRBV2, with D tentatively TRBD1 or TRBD2 (5 bases each). CDR3 length: 14 residues. Germline CDR1 reads SNHLY; CDR2 reads FYNNEI. Trimming took off 2 bases at V and 6 bases at J, with 10 bases between the two ends. The CDR3 bases are TGTGCCAGCAGTGAACAGGGAGAAGCCGGGGAGCTGTTTTTT. This translates into CASSEQGEAGELFF.

The rearrangement joins TRBV7-9 to TRBJ2-5, with 12 positions matching TRBD1. The V and J ends lost 5 bases and 4 bases, in that order; junction bases with no gene match: 2. The germline V gene has CDR1 SEHNR and CDR2 FQNEAQ (reference sequence). CDR3 length: 14 residues. CDR3 nucleotide sequence: TGTGCCAGCAGCCGGGACAGGGGGCGAGAGACCCAGTACTTC. Residues: CASSRDRGRETQYF.

The V call is TRBV7-2, the J call TRBJ1-1; TRBD1 might be the D (5 bases). CDR3 length: 13 amino acids. Germline V gives CDR1 SGHTA, CDR2 FQGNSA. The V end was cut by 3 bases, the J end by 3 bases, with 8 bases between. Here the CDR3 reads CASSFRGYTEAFF. The CDR3 region has the DNA TGTGCCAGCAGCTTTAGGGGTTACACTGAAGCTTTCTTT.

The rearrangement links TRBV18 to TRBJ2-5, with D hard to call. The CDR3 runs to 13 residues. Trimming pared 3 bases from V and 2 bases from J, leaving 7 bases between. Germline CDR1 reads KGHSH; CDR2 reads LQKENI. CDR3 nucleotides: TGTGCCAGCTCACCTGTGCCTCAAGAGACCCAGTACTTC. Translated: CASSPVPQETQYF.

CDR3 DNA sequence: TGCGCCAGCAGCCTAAGAGGGCTCCAAGAGACCCAGTACTTC. Protein: CASSLRGLQETQYF. This chain uses TRBV5-1 with TRBJ2-5, with TRBD2 as a possible D gene (5 bases). The CDR3 runs 14 residues. V was shortened by 4 bases and J by 1 base, with 11 bases between the two germline ends. Germline V lookup: CDR1 SGHRS, CDR2 YFSETQ.

This chain links TRBV5-6 with TRBJ2-1; 7 positions agree with TRBD2. CDR3 length: 15 amino acids. V lost 4 bases to trimming and J lost 9 bases; unmatched junction nucleotides: 13. Per the germline V gene, CDR1 is SGHDT and CDR2 is YYEEEE. The CDR3 region is CASSLGPRGGGEQFF. For the CDR3, the DNA is TGTGCCAGCAGCCTGGGACCTCGGGGCGGGGGTGAGCAGTTCTTC.

The chain combines TRBV13 with TRBJ2-6, with D hard to call. From germline, CDR1 is PRHDT and CDR2 FYEKMQ (reference sequence). Trimming shortened V by 4 bases and J by 0 bases, and 7 bases separated the two germline ends. This CDR3 comprises 15 residues. CDR3 sequence (DNA): TGTGCCAGCAGCTCAACAGACTCTGGGGCCAACGTCCTGACTTTC. This gives the protein CASSSTDSGANVLTF.

V usage is TRBV19 and J usage is TRBJ1-6; a possible D gene is TRBD1 (6 bases). The germline V gene encodes CDR1 LNHDA and CDR2 SQIVND (reference sequence). Trimming removed 5 bases from V and 7 bases from J, with 9 bases in between. This CDR3 comprises 13 residues. The CDR3 here is CASSQDRNSPLHF. CDR3 in DNA: TGTGCCAGTAGTCAGGACAGAAATTCACCCCTCCACTTT. Full variable domain (outside the CDR3, taken from reference TRBV19 and TRBJ1-6): DGGITQSPKYLFRKEGQNVTLSCEQNLNHDAMYWYRQDPGQGLRLIYYSQIVNDFQKGDIAEGYSVSREKKESFPLTVTSAQKNPTAFYLCASSQDRNSPLHFGNGTRLTVT.

The chain links TRBV7-6 to TRBJ2-5, with 8 bases lining up with TRBD2. Germline V gene lookup returns CDR1 SGHVS and CDR2 FNYEAQ. V shed 1 base and J 5 bases; nucleotides not matched to a gene: 9. There are 16 residues in the CDR3. The CDR3 nucleotides read TGTGCCAGCAGCTTAGACTCCGGGAGGGCTTTTGAGACCCAGTACTTC. This gives the protein CASSLDSGRAFETQYF.

The V gene is TRBV6-1, the J gene TRBJ2-7, with 12 nucleotides matching TRBD2. The CDR3 totals 11 residues. V gave up 11 bases and J gave up 7 bases; unmatched junction bases: 3. Germline CDR1 MNHNS, CDR2 SASEGT. The chain's CDR3 is CAATSGREQYF. In DNA form, the CDR3 reads TGTGCCGCCACTAGCGGGAGGGAGCAGTACTTC.

V usage is TRBV11-2 and J usage is TRBJ2-7; 9 bases align to TRBD1. Germline assignment: CDR1 SGHAT and CDR2 FQNNGV. J was trimmed by 0 bases and V by 5 bases; bases with no gene match: 11. This CDR3 is 17 amino acids long. DNA of the CDR3: TGTGCCAGCAGCCCAAAACTACAGGGGGCCCCCTCCTACGAGCAGTACTTC. Its translation: CASSPKLQGAPSYEQYF.

The chain joins TRBV5-1 to TRBJ2-7, with 9 positions matching TRBD2. Germline V CDR1 and CDR2: SGHRS, YFSETQ. V gave up 1 base and J gave up 4 bases; unmatched junction bases: 6. This CDR3 is built from 15 residues. The CDR3 sequence: CASSLNSGSVYEQYF. The CDR3 DNA is TGCGCCAGCAGCTTGAATAGCGGGAGTGTATACGAGCAGTACTTC.

V gene TRBV28 combines with J gene TRBJ2-5; D is possibly TRBD1 (6 bases). Germline V gene sequence: CDR1 MDHEN, CDR2 SYDVKM. V was shortened by 5 bases and J by 4 bases, with 14 bases between the two germline ends. This CDR3 has 14 amino acids. The CDR3 is CASSRLGQRETQYF. CDR3 in DNA: TGTGCCAGCAGTAGACTTGGACAGAGAGAGACCCAGTACTTC.

J is TRBJ2-7 and V is TRBV5-4; TRBD2 aligns across 8 bases. J gave up 2 bases and V 4 bases, and 5 bases lay outside the gene matches. CDR3 size: 14 residues. Germline-derived CDR1 and CDR2 are SGHNT and YYREEE (reference sequence). The CDR3 DNA reads as TGTGCCAGCAGCCGAGCGGGAGTTACCTACGAGCAGTACTTC. It codes for CASSRAGVTYEQYF.

The V and J genes are TRBV7-9 and TRBJ2-3; tentative D call: TRBD1 (6 bases). The CDR3 has 15 residues. Deletions cut 7 bases from V and 2 bases from J, with 16 bases between. In germline, CDR1 is SEHNR, CDR2 FQNEAQ (reference sequence). The CDR3 reads CASTTTGTYTDTQYF. The CDR3 DNA follows: TGTGCCAGCACCACGACAGGAACCTACACAGATACGCAGTATTTT.

The V and J genes are TRBV7-9 and TRBJ1-1, with a possible D match to TRBD1 (5 bases). The CDR3 totals 14 residues. The germline gives CDR1 SEHNR, CDR2 FQNEAQ (reference sequence). V was clipped by 2 bases and J by 8 bases, with 15 bases between them. The CDR3 region is CASSLKVGSGEAFF. CDR3 coding DNA: TGTGCCAGCAGCTTAAAGGTCGGCTCAGGGGAAGCTTTCTTT.

The chain has TRBV6-5 and TRBJ2-2, with 12 bases fitting TRBD2. Losses at the gene ends were 0 bases for V and 5 bases for J; bases not matched to a gene: 1. This CDR3 is 16 amino acids long. Germline lookup yields CDR1 MNHEY and CDR2 SVGAGI. The CDR3 loop is CASSYSGTSGTGELFF. The DNA of the CDR3 is TGTGCCAGCAGTTACTCGGGGACTAGCGGGACCGGGGAGCTGTTTTTT.

This sequence joins TRBV5-1 and TRBJ2-7; TRBD1 is a possible D gene (5 bases). The ends were cut back, 6 bases at V and 0 bases at J, with 16 bases in the middle. The length of the CDR3 is 15 residues. Looked up from germline, CDR1 is SGHRS and CDR2 is YFSETQ. CDR3 in amino acids: CASNRGYSDSYEQYF. The CDR3 DNA reads TGCGCCAGCAATAGGGGCTACTCCGACTCCTACGAGCAGTACTTC.

This chain connects TRBV5-1 to TRBJ1-1, with D possibly being TRBD1 (6 bases). Germline CDR1 is SGHRS and CDR2 is YFSETQ. The CDR3 totals 14 residues. Trimming shortened V by 1 base and J by 5 bases, and 12 bases separated the two germline ends. CDR3 sequence reads: CASSLSQGETEAFF. In DNA form, the CDR3 reads TGCGCCAGCAGCTTGTCACAGGGTGAGACTGAAGCTTTCTTT.

The CDR3 protein is CASSLGTSILGYEQYF. The CDR3 nucleotides read TGCGCCAGCAGCTTGGGGACTAGCATCCTGGGCTACGAGCAGTACTTC. This chain links TRBV5-1 with TRBJ2-7; 8 bases are shared with TRBD2. The V and J ends lost 0 bases and 3 bases, in that order; junction bases with no gene match: 8. This CDR3 region has 16 residues. Germline V gene lookup returns CDR1 SGHRS and CDR2 YFSETQ. Based on the CDR3 plus reference TRBV5-1 and TRBJ2-7, the full variable domain is KAGVTQTPRYLIKTRGQQVTLSCSPISGHRSVSWYQQTPGQGLQFLFEYFSETQRNKGNFPGRFSGRQFSNSRSEMNVSTLELGDSALYLCASSLGTSILGYEQYFGPGTRLTVT.

V and J are TRBV7-9 and TRBJ1-1; D unclear. The CDR3 has 14 residues. The V gene lost 5 bases and the J gene lost 4 bases, with 14 bases spanning the gap. CDR1 is SEHNR, CDR2 FQNEAQ, per germline (reference sequence). The CDR3, as DNA: TGTGCCAGCAGCCCCCGACGCGCGGGCACTGAAGCTTTCTTT. As protein: CASSPRRAGTEAFF.

The chain is built from TRBV5-4 and TRBJ1-2, with D uncertain. Germline lookup yields CDR1 SGHNT and CDR2 YYREEE (reference sequence). Trimming took off 4 bases at V and 7 bases at J, with 11 bases between the two ends. The CDR3 has 12 amino acids. The CDR3 spells CASSRAGVGYTF. DNA of the CDR3: TGTGCCAGCAGCCGCGCTGGGGTTGGCTACACCTTC.

The gene calls are TRBV9 and TRBJ1-2; 8 bases map to TRBD1. In germline, CDR1 is SGDLS, CDR2 YYNGEE. V trimming: 3 bases; J trimming: 6 bases; junction bases outside the gene matches: 13. This CDR3 has 16 amino acids. CDR3 residues: CASSARDRPRADGYTF. CDR3 DNA: TGTGCCAGCAGCGCCCGGGACAGGCCTCGAGCGGATGGCTACACCTTC.

The chain has TRBV19 and TRBJ1-5, with D perhaps TRBD1 (6 bases). The V end lost 4 bases, the J end lost 8 bases, and 18 bases lay between the germline ends. This CDR3 contains 15 residues. The germline CDR1 and CDR2 sequences are LNHDA and SQIVND (reference sequence). CDR3 sequence: CASSRGGQPAEPQHF. The CDR3 bases are TGTGCCAGTAGTAGGGGCGGACAGCCCGCGGAGCCCCAGCATTTT. The complete variable domain, with remaining parts taken from reference TRBV19 and TRBJ1-5, reads DGGITQSPKYLFRKEGQNVTLSCEQNLNHDAMYWYRQDPGQGLRLIYYSQIVNDFQKGDIAEGYSVSREKKESFPLTVTSAQKNPTAFYLCASSRGGQPAEPQHFGDGTRLSIL.

This clone was recorded a few times. The gene calls are TRBV9 and TRBJ2-6; 9 bases are shared with TRBD1. J lost 1 base, V lost 3 bases, and 14 bases had no gene match. The CDR3 consists of 20 residues. CDR1 and CDR2 from the germline V gene are SGDLS and YYNGEE. The CDR3 region is CASSAPSRDRVTSGANVLTF. The CDR3 nucleotides are TGTGCCAGCAGCGCGCCTTCCCGGGACAGGGTGACGTCTGGGGCCAACGTCCTGACTTTC.